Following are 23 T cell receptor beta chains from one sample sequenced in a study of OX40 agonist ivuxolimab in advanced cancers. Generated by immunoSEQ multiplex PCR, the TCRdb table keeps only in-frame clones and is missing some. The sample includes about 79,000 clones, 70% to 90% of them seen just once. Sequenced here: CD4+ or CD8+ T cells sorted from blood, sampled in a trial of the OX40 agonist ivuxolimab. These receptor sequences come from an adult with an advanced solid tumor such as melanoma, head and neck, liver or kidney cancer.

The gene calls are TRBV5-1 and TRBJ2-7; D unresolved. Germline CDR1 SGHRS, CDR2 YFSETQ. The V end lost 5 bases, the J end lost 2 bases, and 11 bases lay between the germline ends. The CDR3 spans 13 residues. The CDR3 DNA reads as TGCGCCAGCAGAGGAGAGCCTACCTACGAGCAGTACTTC. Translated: CASRGEPTYEQYF.

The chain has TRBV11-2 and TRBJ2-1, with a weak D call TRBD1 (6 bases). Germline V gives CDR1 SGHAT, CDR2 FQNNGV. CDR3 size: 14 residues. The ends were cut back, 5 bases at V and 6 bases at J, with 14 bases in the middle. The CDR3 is CASSQIRGVNEQFF. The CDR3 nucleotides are TGTGCCAGCAGCCAGATCAGGGGCGTCAATGAGCAGTTCTTC.

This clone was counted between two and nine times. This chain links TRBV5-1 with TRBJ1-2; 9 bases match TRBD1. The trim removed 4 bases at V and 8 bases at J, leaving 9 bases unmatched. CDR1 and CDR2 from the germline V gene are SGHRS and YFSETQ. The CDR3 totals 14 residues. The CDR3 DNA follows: TGCGCCAGCAGCATAACTCGGGACAGGGACGGCTACACCTTC. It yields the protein CASSITRDRDGYTF.

The CDR3 is CASRGRDRGAYEQYF. CDR3 coding DNA: TGTGCCAGCAGGGGCCGGGACAGGGGCGCCTACGAGCAGTACTTC. This chain uses TRBV28 with TRBJ2-5, with 10 positions matching TRBD1. The J call is doubtful: the DNA matches TRBJ2-7 better. CDR1 MDHEN and CDR2 SYDVKM come from the germline V gene. CDR3 length equals 15 residues.

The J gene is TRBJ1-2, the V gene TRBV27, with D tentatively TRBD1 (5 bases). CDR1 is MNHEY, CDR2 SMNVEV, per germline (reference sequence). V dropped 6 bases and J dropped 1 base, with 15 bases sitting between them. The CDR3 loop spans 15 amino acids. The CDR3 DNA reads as TGTGCCAGCAGGCAGGCCGGGGACCTTAACTATGGCTACACCTTC. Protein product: CASRQAGDLNYGYTF.

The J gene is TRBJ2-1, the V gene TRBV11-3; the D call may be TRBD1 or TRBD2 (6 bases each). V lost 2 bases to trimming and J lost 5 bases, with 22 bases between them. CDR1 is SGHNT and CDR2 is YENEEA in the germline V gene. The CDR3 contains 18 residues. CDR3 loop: CASSLTGPWTEGDNEQFF. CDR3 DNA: TGTGCCAGCAGCTTAACTGGTCCATGGACGGAGGGGGACAATGAGCAGTTCTTC.

CDR3 region: CASSESGRGDEQFF. CDR3 nucleotides: TGCGCCAGCAGTGAGTCGGGCAGGGGGGATGAGCAGTTCTTC. The chain is built from TRBV10-1 and TRBJ2-1; D may be TRBD1 (7 bases). In germline, CDR1 is WNHNN, CDR2 SYGVQD (reference sequence). Trimming removed 0 bases at V and 8 bases at J, with 11 bases between. The CDR3 runs to 14 residues.

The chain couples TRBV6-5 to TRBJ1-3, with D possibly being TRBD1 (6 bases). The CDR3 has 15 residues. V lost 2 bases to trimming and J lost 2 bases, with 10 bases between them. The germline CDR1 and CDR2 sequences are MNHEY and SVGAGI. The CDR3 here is CASSYLAGAGNTIYF. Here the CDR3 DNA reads TGTGCCAGCAGTTACCTGGCAGGGGCTGGAAACACCATATATTTT.

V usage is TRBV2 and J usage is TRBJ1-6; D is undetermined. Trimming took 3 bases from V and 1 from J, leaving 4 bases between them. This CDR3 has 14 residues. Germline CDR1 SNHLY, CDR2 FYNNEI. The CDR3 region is CASSEGSYNSPLHF. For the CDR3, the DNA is TGTGCCAGCAGTGAGGGATCCTATAATTCACCCCTCCACTTT.

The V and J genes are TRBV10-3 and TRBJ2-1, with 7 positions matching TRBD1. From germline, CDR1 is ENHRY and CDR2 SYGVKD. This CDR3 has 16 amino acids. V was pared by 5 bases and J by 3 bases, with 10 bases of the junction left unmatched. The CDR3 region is CAISNYGTDRYNEQFF. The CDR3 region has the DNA TGTGCCATCAGTAACTACGGGACAGACCGCTACAATGAGCAGTTCTTC.

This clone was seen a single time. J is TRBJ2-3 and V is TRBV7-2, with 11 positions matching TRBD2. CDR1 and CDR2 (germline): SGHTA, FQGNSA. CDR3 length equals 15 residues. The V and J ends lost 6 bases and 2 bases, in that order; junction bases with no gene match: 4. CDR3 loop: CASRLLAGATDTQYF. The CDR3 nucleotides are TGTGCCAGCAGACTACTAGCGGGAGCCACAGATACGCAGTATTTT.

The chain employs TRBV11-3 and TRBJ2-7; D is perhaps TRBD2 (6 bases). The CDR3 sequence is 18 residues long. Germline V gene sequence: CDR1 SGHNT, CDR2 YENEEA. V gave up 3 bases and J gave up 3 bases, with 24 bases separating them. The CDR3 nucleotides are TGTGCCAGCAGCTTCCTTAGGGCCAGGTCGCGGGACGTCTACGAGCAGTACTTC. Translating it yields CASSFLRARSRDVYEQYF.

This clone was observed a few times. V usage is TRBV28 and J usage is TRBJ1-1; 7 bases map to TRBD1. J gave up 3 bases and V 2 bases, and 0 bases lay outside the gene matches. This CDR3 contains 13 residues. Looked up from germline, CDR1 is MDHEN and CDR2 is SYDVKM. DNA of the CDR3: TGTGCCAGCAGTTTAGACAGGGACACTGAAGCTTTCTTT. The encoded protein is CASSLDRDTEAFF.

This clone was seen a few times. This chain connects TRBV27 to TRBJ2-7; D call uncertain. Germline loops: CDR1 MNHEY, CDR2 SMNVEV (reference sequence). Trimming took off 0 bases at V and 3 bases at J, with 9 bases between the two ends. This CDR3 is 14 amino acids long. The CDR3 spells CASSLSDTIYEQYF. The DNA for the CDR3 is TGTGCCAGCAGTTTATCCGACACCATCTACGAGCAGTACTTC.

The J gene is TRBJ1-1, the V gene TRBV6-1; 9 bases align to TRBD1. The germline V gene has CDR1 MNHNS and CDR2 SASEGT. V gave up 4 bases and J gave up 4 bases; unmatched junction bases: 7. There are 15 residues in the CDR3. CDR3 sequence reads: CASSARTGESTEAFF. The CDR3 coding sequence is TGTGCCAGCAGTGCCCGGACAGGGGAGAGCACTGAAGCTTTCTTT.

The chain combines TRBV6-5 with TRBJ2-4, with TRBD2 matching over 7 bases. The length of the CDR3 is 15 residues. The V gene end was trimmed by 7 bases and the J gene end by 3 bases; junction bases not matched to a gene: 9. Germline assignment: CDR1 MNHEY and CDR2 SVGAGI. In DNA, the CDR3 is TGTGCCAGCACCTACCCGAGGACTAGCAAAAACATTCAGTACTTC. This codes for CASTYPRTSKNIQYF.

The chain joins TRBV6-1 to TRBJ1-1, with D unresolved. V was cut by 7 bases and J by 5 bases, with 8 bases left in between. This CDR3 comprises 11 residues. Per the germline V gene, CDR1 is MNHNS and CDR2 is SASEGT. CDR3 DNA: TGTGCCAGCAATATGGAGACTGAAGCTTTCTTT. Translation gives CASNMETEAFF.

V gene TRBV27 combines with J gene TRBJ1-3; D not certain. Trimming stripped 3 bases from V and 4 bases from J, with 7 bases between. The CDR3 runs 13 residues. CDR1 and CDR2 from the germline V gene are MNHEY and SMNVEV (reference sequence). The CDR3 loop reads CASSLGPGNTIYF. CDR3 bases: TGTGCCAGCAGTTTGGGCCCCGGAAACACCATATATTTT.

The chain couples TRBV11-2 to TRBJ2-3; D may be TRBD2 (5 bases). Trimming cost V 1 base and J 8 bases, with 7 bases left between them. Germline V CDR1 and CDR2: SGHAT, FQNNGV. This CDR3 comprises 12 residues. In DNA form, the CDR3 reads TGTGCCAGCAGCTTAGGAGGGAGTACGCAGTATTTT. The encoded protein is CASSLGGSTQYF. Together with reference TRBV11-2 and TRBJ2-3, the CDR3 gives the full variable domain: EAGVAQSPRYKIIEKRQSVAFWCNPISGHATLYWYQQILGQGPKLLIQFQNNGVVDDSQLPKDRFSAERLKGVDSTLKIQPAKLEDSAVYLCASSLGGSTQYFGPGTRLTVL.

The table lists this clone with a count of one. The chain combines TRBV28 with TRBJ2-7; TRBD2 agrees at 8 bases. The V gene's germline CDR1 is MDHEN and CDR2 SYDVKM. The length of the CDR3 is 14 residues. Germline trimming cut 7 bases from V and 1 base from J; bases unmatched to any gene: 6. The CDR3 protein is CASTSGGRSYEQYF. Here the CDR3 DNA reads TGTGCCAGCACCTCGGGGGGGAGGTCCTACGAGCAGTACTTC.

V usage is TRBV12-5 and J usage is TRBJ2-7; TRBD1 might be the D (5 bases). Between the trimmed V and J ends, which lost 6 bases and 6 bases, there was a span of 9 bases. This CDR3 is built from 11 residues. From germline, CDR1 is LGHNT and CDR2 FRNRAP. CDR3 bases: TGTGCTAGTGGCTGGGGCGGCGAGCAGTACTTC. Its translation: CASGWGGEQYF.

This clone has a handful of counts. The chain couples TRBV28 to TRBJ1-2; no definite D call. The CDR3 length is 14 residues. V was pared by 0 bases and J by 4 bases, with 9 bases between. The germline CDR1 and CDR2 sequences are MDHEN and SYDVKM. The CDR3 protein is CASSLWNEGYGYTF. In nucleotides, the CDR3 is TGTGCCAGCAGTTTATGGAACGAGGGCTATGGCTACACCTTC.

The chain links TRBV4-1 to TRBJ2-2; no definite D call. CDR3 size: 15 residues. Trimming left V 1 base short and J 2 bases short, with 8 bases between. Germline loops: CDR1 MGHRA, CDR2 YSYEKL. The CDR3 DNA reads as TGCGCCAGCAGCCAAGTTCTCAAAAACACCGGGGAGCTGTTTTTT. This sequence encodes CASSQVLKNTGELFF.